The TCR beta chain under discussion was sequenced for a study of T-cell reconstitution after alpha-beta-depleted transplantation in children. This clonotype was counted a few times. The TCRbeta library was prepared with unique molecular identifiers. TCRdb passed the PCR reads through MiXCR, listing each CDR3 protein once. The repertoire consists of roughly 590,000 distinct CDR3 sequences, with approximately 17% occurring once and the leading ten covering approximately 1%. The CDR3 extends over 15 amino acids. Germline V CDR1 and CDR2: MDHEN, SYDVKM. V lost 6 bases and J 2 bases, leaving 14 bases between the germline ends.

The sequenced sample was PBMCs from the stem cell graft donor, obtained from the stem cell graft. The TCR originated in a human donor who donated a stem cell graft to a child with acute myeloid leukemia. The V gene is TRBV28, the J gene TRBJ1-5; D not certain. Here the CDR3 DNA reads TGTGCCAGCAGCCCGCGGACTTCGGGCAATCAGCCCCAGCATTTT. It encodes CASSPRTSGNQPQHF.